Below, 18 T cell receptor beta chains from the same sample are listed, as sequenced in a study of T cell responses to AZD1222 COVID-19 vaccine. Here immunoSEQ multiplex PCR was the method, and the copy in TCRdb shows in-frame clones only, minus some. The repertoire holds roughly 260,000 clones, with 93% as singletons. The sample consisted of peripheral blood, taken on day 0 of AZD1222 vaccination. These receptors all come from an adult in good health.

This clone was counted a single time. The chain recombines TRBV11-2 with TRBJ2-7; 9 nucleotides align to TRBD2. The CDR3 is 17 amino acids. Germline-derived CDR1 and CDR2 are SGHAT and FQNNGV. Germline trimming cut 2 bases from V and 2 bases from J; bases unmatched to any gene: 10. In nucleotides, the CDR3 is TGTGCCAGCAGCTTAAACGCGGGCGGGAGGGACCCCTACGAGCAGTACTTC. Amino acids: CASSLNAGGRDPYEQYF.

This clone was seen just once. The V and J genes are TRBV7-3 and TRBJ2-2; 16 positions match TRBD2. The V and J ends lost 5 bases and 5 bases, in that order; junction bases with no gene match: 5. The germline V gene has CDR1 SGHTA and CDR2 FQGTGA. The CDR3 consists of 17 residues. In nucleotides, the CDR3 is TGTGCCAGCAGCCAGGGACTAGCGGGAGGGCGTACCGGGGAGCTGTTTTTT. It yields the protein CASSQGLAGGRTGELFF. Looking up the rest from reference TRBV7-3 and TRBJ2-2 gives the full variable domain: GAGVSQTPSNKVTEKGKYVELRCDPISGHTALYWYRQSLGQGPEFLIYFQGTGAADDSGLPNDRFFAVRPEGSVSTLKIQRTERGDSAVYLCASSQGLAGGRTGELFFGEGSRLTVL.

The chain employs TRBV24-1 and TRBJ1-2; unclear D gene. The CDR3 runs to 11 residues. V lost 4 bases and J 2 bases, leaving 1 base between the germline ends. Germline-derived CDR1 and CDR2 are KGHDR and SFDVKD. In nucleotides, the CDR3 is TGTGCCACCAGTGACAACTATGGCTACACCTTC. This gives the protein CATSDNYGYTF.

This chain joins TRBV4-1 and TRBJ2-3; D is unresolved. CDR1 and CDR2 (germline): MGHRA, YSYEKL. The CDR3 is made up of 13 amino acids. Trimming cost V 1 base and J 5 bases, with 7 bases left between them. Here the CDR3 DNA reads TGCGCCAGCAGCCAAGTGGTCCGAGATACGCAGTATTTT. Protein product: CASSQVVRDTQYF.

The chain uses TRBV18 and TRBJ2-3; tentative D call: TRBD1 (6 bases). The V end was cut by 7 bases, the J end by 7 bases, with 12 bases between. CDR3 length equals 12 residues. From germline, CDR1 is KGHSH and CDR2 LQKENI. The CDR3 DNA follows: TGTGCCAGCTTCGGACAGACCTATACGCAGTATTTT. Its protein product is CASFGQTYTQYF.

V is TRBV2 and J is TRBJ2-2; D possibly matches TRBD1 or TRBD2 (5 bases each). There are 12 residues in the CDR3. Germline V gene lookup returns CDR1 SNHLY and CDR2 FYNNEI. V was shortened by 6 bases and J by 8 bases, with 10 bases between the two germline ends. CDR3 coding DNA: TGTGCCAGCAGCGGGGACGAGGGGGAGCTGTTTTTT. Protein product: CASSGDEGELFF. Using reference TRBV2 and TRBJ2-2 for the parts outside the CDR3, the full variable domain is EPEVTQTPSHQVTQMGQEVILRCVPISNHLYFYWYRQILGQKVEFLVSFYNNEISEKSEIFDDQFSVERPDGSNFTLKIRSTKLEDSAMYFCASSGDEGELFFGEGSRLTVL.

The chain recombines TRBV15 with TRBJ1-2; D not resolved. V was shortened by 0 bases and J by 1 base, with 9 bases between the two germline ends. Germline CDR1 LNHNV, CDR2 YYDKDF (reference sequence). There are 15 residues in the CDR3. CDR3: CATSRELGVNYGYTF. The CDR3 coding sequence is TGTGCCACCAGCAGAGAACTCGGAGTTAACTATGGCTACACCTTC.

CDR3 loop: CASSSGEGEGYTF. In DNA form, the CDR3 reads TGCGCCAGCAGCTCCGGGGAAGGCGAGGGCTACACCTTC. The chain uses TRBV5-1 and TRBJ1-2, with D uncertain. V was cut by 3 bases and J by 8 bases, with 14 bases left in between. The CDR3 totals 13 residues. Looked up from germline, CDR1 is SGHRS and CDR2 is YFSETQ. The complete variable domain, with remaining parts taken from reference TRBV5-1 and TRBJ1-2, reads KAGVTQTPRYLIKTRGQQVTLSCSPISGHRSVSWYQQTPGQGLQFLFEYFSETQRNKGNFPGRFSGRQFSNSRSEMNVSTLELGDSALYLCASSSGEGEGYTFGSGTRLTVV.

The gene calls are TRBV28 and TRBJ1-1; D not resolved. The CDR3 spans 11 residues. Germline values: CDR1 MDHEN, CDR2 SYDVKM. Trimming stripped 6 bases from V and 11 bases from J, with 13 bases between. The CDR3 nucleotides are TGTGCCAGCAGCAACAACCCCTGGGCTTTCTTT. Amino acids: CASSNNPWAFF.

CDR3 residues: CASSFYSGTSTYEQYF. The CDR3 DNA is TGTGCCAGCAGCTTTTACAGTGGGACTAGTACCTACGAGCAGTACTTC. The rearrangement links TRBV7-8 to TRBJ2-7; 8 bases are shared with TRBD2. The germline CDR1 and CDR2 sequences are SGHVS and FQNEAQ. The V segment lost 3 bases and the J segment 2 bases; nucleotides outside the gene matches: 9. The CDR3 length is 16 residues.

This clone was counted once. This CDR3 reads CASSSTRLAGYNEQFF. The CDR3 DNA reads as TGTGCCAGCAGTTCGACTAGACTAGCGGGGTACAATGAGCAGTTCTTC. The genes are TRBV27 and TRBJ2-1; 11 nucleotides align to TRBD2. Germline trimming cut 4 bases from V and 4 bases from J; bases unmatched to any gene: 6. The CDR3 consists of 16 residues. CDR1 and CDR2 (germline): MNHEY, SMNVEV (reference sequence).

CDR3 protein: CASSSTDAYGYTF. The CDR3 DNA is TGTGCCAGCAGTTCGACCGACGCGTATGGCTACACCTTC. The rearrangement joins TRBV28 to TRBJ1-2, with D unresolved. The germline V and J ends were trimmed by 4 bases and 5 bases, with 11 bases remaining between them. Germline V lookup: CDR1 MDHEN, CDR2 SYDVKM. The CDR3 totals 13 residues.

This chain links TRBV28 with TRBJ1-5, with a tentative D call TRBD1 (5 bases). The CDR3 is 15 residues long. The V end lost 7 bases, the J end lost 2 bases, and 15 bases lay between the germline ends. CDR1 is MDHEN, CDR2 SYDVKM, per germline. Here the CDR3 DNA reads TGTGCCAGCAAACCTCCTTGGGGCGGCAATCAGCCCCAGCATTTT. Encoded protein: CASKPPWGGNQPQHF.

J is TRBJ1-1 and V is TRBV19; D call uncertain. CDR1 LNHDA and CDR2 SQIVND come from the germline V gene (reference sequence). V shed 7 bases and J shed 4 bases, with 13 bases lying between them. This CDR3 region has 13 residues. Here the CDR3 DNA reads TGTGCCAGTAAACGGGCAGCTATCACTGAAGCTTTCTTT. Amino acids: CASKRAAITEAFF.

This clone has a single count. The DNA of the CDR3 is TGTGCCAGCAGTTTAATGGGTAGGATTTACGGCTACACCTTC. Its translation is CASSLMGRIYGYTF. This chain uses TRBV28 with TRBJ1-2; D unresolved. The CDR3 is 14 amino acids. Per the germline V gene, CDR1 is MDHEN and CDR2 is SYDVKM. Trimming left V 2 bases short and J 8 bases short, with 15 bases between.

The chain has TRBV28 and TRBJ1-1; D is unresolved. With 8 bases removed from V and 4 bases from J, the gap between germline ends came to 14 bases. The CDR3 extends over 13 amino acids. CDR1 is MDHEN, CDR2 SYDVKM, per germline. The CDR3 region is CASHGRGFTEAFF. In DNA form, the CDR3 reads TGTGCCAGCCACGGGCGGGGTTTCACTGAAGCTTTCTTT. The whole variable domain, filled in from reference TRBV28 and TRBJ1-1, reads DVKVTQSSRYLVKRTGEKVFLECVQDMDHENMFWYRQDPGLGLRLIYFSYDVKMKEKGDIPEGYSVSREKKERFSLILESASTNQTSMYLCASHGRGFTEAFFGQGTRLTVV.

This chain connects TRBV15 to TRBJ1-4, with D unresolved. The CDR3 extends over 14 amino acids. Germline loops: CDR1 LNHNV, CDR2 YYDKDF (reference sequence). The germline V and J ends were trimmed by 0 bases and 8 bases, with 10 bases remaining between them. Here the CDR3 reads CATSRDPGSEKLFF. For the CDR3, the DNA is TGTGCCACCAGCAGAGATCCGGGCTCAGAAAAACTGTTTTTT.

J is TRBJ1-4 and V is TRBV4-2; 11 bases fit TRBD1. This CDR3 is 15 amino acids long. V shed 1 base and J 8 bases; nucleotides not matched to a gene: 3. The germline gives CDR1 LGHNA, CDR2 YNFKEQ. CDR3 bases: TGTGCCAGCAGCCAAGCGGGACAGGGGGGAGAAAAACTGTTTTTT. This encodes CASSQAGQGGEKLFF.